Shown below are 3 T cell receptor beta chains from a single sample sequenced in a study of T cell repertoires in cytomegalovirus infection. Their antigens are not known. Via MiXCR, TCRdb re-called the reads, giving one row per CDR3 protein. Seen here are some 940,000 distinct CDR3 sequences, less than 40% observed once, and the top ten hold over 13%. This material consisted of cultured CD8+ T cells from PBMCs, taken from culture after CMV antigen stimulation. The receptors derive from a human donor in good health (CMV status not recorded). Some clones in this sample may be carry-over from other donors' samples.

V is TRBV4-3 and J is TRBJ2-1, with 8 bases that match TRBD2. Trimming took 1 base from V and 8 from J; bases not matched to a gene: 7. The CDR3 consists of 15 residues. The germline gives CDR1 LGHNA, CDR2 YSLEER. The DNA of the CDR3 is TGCGCCAGCAGCCAAGGGGAGGAGCGGGGGTATGAGCAGTTCTTC. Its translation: CASSQGEERGYEQFF.

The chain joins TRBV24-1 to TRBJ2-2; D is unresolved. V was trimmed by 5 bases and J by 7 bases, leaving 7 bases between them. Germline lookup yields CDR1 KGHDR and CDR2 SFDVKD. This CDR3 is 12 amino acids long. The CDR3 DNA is TGTGCCACCAGTGTCCCGGGCGGGGAGCTGTTTTTT. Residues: CATSVPGGELFF.

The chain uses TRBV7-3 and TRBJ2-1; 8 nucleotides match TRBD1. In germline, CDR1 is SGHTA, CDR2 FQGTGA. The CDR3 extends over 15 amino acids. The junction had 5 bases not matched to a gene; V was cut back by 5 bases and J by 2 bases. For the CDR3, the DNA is TGTGCCAGCAGCCAGGGGGCTAGCACCTACAATGAGCAGTTCTTC. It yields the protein CASSQGASTYNEQFF.